These 18 T cell receptor beta chains came from one sample sequenced in a study of response to subunit inactivated influenza vaccine. TCRdb ran MiXCR on the RT-PCR reads and lists one entry per CDR3 protein. Here the sample spans hundreds of thousands of distinct CDR3 sequences, less than 10% being singletons. The sample in question was PBMCs from blood, obtained about 23 months after vaccination. These receptors all stem from a man aged 45 to 70 who received an inactivated influenza vaccine.

This clonotype has a handful of counts. This chain connects TRBV7-3 to TRBJ2-7; 8 nucleotides agree with TRBD2. The CDR3 has 14 amino acids. Germline CDR1 is SGHTA and CDR2 is FQGTGA. V shed 3 bases, J shed 3 bases, and the junction held 4 bases outside the gene matches. The CDR3 protein is CASSLGREGYEQYF. In DNA, the CDR3 is TGTGCCAGCAGCTTGGGTCGGGAGGGCTACGAGCAGTACTTC.

This clonotype has just a few counts. V usage is TRBV6-5 and J usage is TRBJ2-5, with 7 bases identical to TRBD1. Germline values: CDR1 MNHEY, CDR2 SVGAGI. The CDR3 has 15 residues. The V segment lost 2 bases and the J segment 5 bases; nucleotides outside the gene matches: 8. As DNA, the CDR3 is TGTGCCAGCAGTTACGCCGGGACAGAAGGGGAGACCCAGTACTTC. It specifies CASSYAGTEGETQYF.

This clonotype has more than one count but fewer than ten. V gene TRBV12-3 or TRBV12-4 combines with J gene TRBJ2-5, with D uncertain. There are 13 residues in the CDR3. Trimming shortened V by 3 bases and J by 3 bases, and 8 bases separated the two germline ends. The CDR3 protein is CASSFQSEETQYF. In DNA, the CDR3 is TGTGCCAGCAGTTTCCAGTCCGAAGAGACCCAGTACTTC.

The chain carries TRBV4-1 and TRBJ2-7; unclear D gene. With 0 bases removed from V and 7 bases from J, the gap between germline ends came to 7 bases. CDR3 length: 12 residues. Germline CDR1 reads MGHRA; CDR2 reads YSYEKL. CDR3 residues: CASSQDLSEQYF. The CDR3 DNA reads TGCGCCAGCAGCCAAGACTTGTCGGAGCAGTACTTC.

As concerns this clonotype: A read error may account for a junction end that differs from germline. This chain links TRBV7-8 with TRBJ2-5, with 10 bases fitting TRBD1. The germline gives CDR1 SGHVS, CDR2 FQNEAQ. The CDR3 spans 14 residues. CDR3 nucleotide sequence: TGTGCCAGCAACTTAGGGACAGGGGCCTCGGGGGAGTACTTC. It yields the protein CASNLGTGASGEYF.

The table lists this clonotype with a few counts. The V and J genes are TRBV6-2 or TRBV6-3 and TRBJ1-2; 7 positions match TRBD1. There are 13 residues in the CDR3. Germline trimming cut 7 bases from V and 7 bases from J; bases unmatched to any gene: 9. In germline, CDR1 is MNHEY, CDR2 SVGEGT. The DNA for the CDR3 is TGTGCCAGCAAAAGGAAGGGGGCGTTTGGCTACACCTTC. As protein: CASKRKGAFGYTF.

Worth noting for this clonotype: This sequence may be a read error, since a much larger clone differs from it by one base. The CDR3 protein is CASSVSSGPGYEQYF. CDR3 DNA sequence: TGTGCCAGCAGCGTTAGTAGCGGGCCCGGCTACGAGCAGTACTTC. The chain employs TRBV9 and TRBJ2-7; 7 nucleotides agree with TRBD2. CDR3 size: 15 residues. V was clipped by 2 bases and J by 3 bases; unmatched bases: 8. CDR1 is SGDLS and CDR2 is YYNGEE in the germline V gene.

This clonotype was seen a few times. The chain employs TRBV5-4 and TRBJ2-3; D possibly uses TRBD1 or TRBD2 (6 bases each). The ends were cut back, 3 bases at V and 3 bases at J, with 11 bases in the middle. The CDR3 is made up of 14 amino acids. CDR1 is SGHNT, CDR2 YYREEE, per germline (reference sequence). Here the CDR3 DNA reads TGTGCCAGCAGCTCACAGGGAGGAACAGATACGCAGTATTTT. It specifies CASSSQGGTDTQYF.

This clonotype has just a few counts. The chain links TRBV7-2 to TRBJ2-7; tentatively, D is TRBD1 (5 bases). Germline V gives CDR1 SGHTA, CDR2 FQGNSA. The CDR3 totals 14 residues. Trimming left V 11 bases short and J 4 bases short, with 21 bases between. In DNA form, the CDR3 reads TGTGCCCCTTCCCCTTTGGCAGGGTTTTACGAGCAGTACTTC. The encoded protein is CAPSPLAGFYEQYF. Filled out from reference TRBV7-2 and TRBJ2-7, the complete variable domain reads GAGVSQSPSNKVTEKGKDVELRCDPISGHTALYWYRQSLGQGLEFLIYFQGNSAPDKSGLPSDRFSAERTGGSVSTLTIQRTQQEDSAVYLCAPSPLAGFYEQYFGPGTRLTVT.

This clonotype was seen only once. A much bigger clone sits one base away, suggesting this may be a read error. This sequence joins TRBV7-3 and TRBJ2-2, with D hard to call. The length of the CDR3 is 13 residues. Germline CDR1 and CDR2: SGHTA and FQGTGA. Trimming took 5 bases from V and 9 from J, leaving 13 bases between them. This CDR3 is CASSPAPARELFF. The DNA for the CDR3 is TGTGCCAGCAGCCCCGCGCCAGCCAGGGAGCTGTTTTTT.

The V gene is TRBV2, the J gene TRBJ2-3; 7 bases line up with TRBD1. The ends lost 4 bases at V and 6 bases at J; junction bases unmatched: 4. The CDR3 sequence is 13 residues long. Germline V CDR1 and CDR2: SNHLY, FYNNEI. The CDR3 loop reads CASSAQGVDTQYF. In DNA, the CDR3 is TGTGCCAGCAGTGCGCAGGGGGTTGATACGCAGTATTTT. Full variable domain (missing parts from reference TRBV2 and TRBJ2-3): EPEVTQTPSHQVTQMGQEVILRCVPISNHLYFYWYRQILGQKVEFLVSFYNNEISEKSEIFDDQFSVERPDGSNFTLKIRSTKLEDSAMYFCASSAQGVDTQYFGPGTRLTVL.

The CDR3 is CASSYPKADYEQYF. For the CDR3, the DNA is TGTGCCAGCAGTTACCCGAAAGCGGACTACGAGCAGTACTTC. The gene calls are TRBV6-5 and TRBJ2-7; D is perhaps TRBD2 (5 bases). CDR1 is MNHEY and CDR2 is SVGAGI in the germline V gene. The germline V and J ends were trimmed by 2 bases and 3 bases, with 11 bases remaining between them. The length of the CDR3 is 14 residues.

This clonotype was seen many times. The rearrangement uses TRBV6-1 and TRBJ2-1; possible D gene TRBD2, 6 bases. From germline, CDR1 is MNHNS and CDR2 SASEGT. The CDR3 runs 16 residues. V lost 8 bases and J 6 bases, leaving 23 bases between the germline ends. The CDR3 loop is CASGRVRPTRFNEQFF. CDR3 coding DNA: TGTGCCAGCGGTCGTGTCCGTCCGACTAGATTCAATGAGCAGTTCTTC.

The table lists this clonotype with many counts. This chain joins TRBV10-3 and TRBJ2-5; a possible D gene is TRBD2 (6 bases). The germline V gene has CDR1 ENHRY and CDR2 SYGVKD. The CDR3 sequence is 13 residues long. V was clipped by 7 bases and J by 0 bases, with 9 bases between them. For the CDR3, the DNA is TGTGCCATCAAAAGACTAGACCAAGAGACCCAGTACTTC. Its translation is CAIKRLDQETQYF.

The rearrangement joins TRBV25-1 to TRBJ2-5; TRBD1 agrees at 7 bases. The J segment lost 3 bases and the V segment lost 6 bases, leaving 10 bases of the junction unmatched. The CDR3 loop spans 15 amino acids. Per germline, CDR1 MGHDK and CDR2 SYGVNS. Here the CDR3 DNA reads TGTGCCAGCAGGGACCAACAGGGGAGTAAAGAGACCCAGTACTTC. Translated, it gives CASRDQQGSKETQYF. Looking up the rest from reference TRBV25-1 and TRBJ2-5 gives the full variable domain: EADIYQTPRYLVIGTGKKITLECSQTMGHDKMYWYQQDPGMELHLIHYSYGVNSTEKGDLSSESTVSRIRTEHFPLTLESARPSHTSQYLCASRDQQGSKETQYFGPGTRLLVL.

This clonotype was counted only a few times. This CDR3 is CASTLVSGGATGYTF. DNA of the CDR3: TGTGCCAGCACCTTAGTATCAGGGGGCGCGACTGGCTACACCTTC. The rearrangement joins TRBV6-2 or TRBV6-3 to TRBJ1-2; 8 bases agree with TRBD1. V trimming: 7 bases; J trimming: 7 bases; junction bases outside the gene matches: 14. Per the germline V gene, CDR1 is MNHEY and CDR2 is SVGEGT. The CDR3 totals 15 residues.

At least ten counts were recorded for this clonotype. The chain has TRBV28 and TRBJ2-2; D possibly corresponds to TRBD1 (6 bases). CDR1 and CDR2 (germline): MDHEN, SYDVKM. V lost 7 bases and J lost 0, with 18 bases in between. There are 17 residues in the CDR3. The CDR3 loop is CASTLHQGPSNTGELFF. The CDR3 bases are TGTGCCAGCACTCTACACCAGGGGCCTTCGAACACCGGGGAGCTGTTTTTT.

This clonotype was counted only a few times. The chain carries TRBV19 and TRBJ2-3; unclear D gene. CDR1 and CDR2 from the germline V gene are LNHDA and SQIVND (reference sequence). The V end was cut by 2 bases, the J end by 0 bases, with 9 bases between. CDR3 size: 15 residues. This chain's CDR3 is CASSILAASTDTQYF. Here the CDR3 DNA reads TGTGCCAGTAGTATATTGGCGGCTAGCACAGATACGCAGTATTTT. The complete variable domain, with remaining parts taken from reference TRBV19 and TRBJ2-3, reads DGGITQSPKYLFRKEGQNVTLSCEQNLNHDAMYWYRQDPGQGLRLIYYSQIVNDFQKGDIAEGYSVSREKKESFPLTVTSAQKNPTAFYLCASSILAASTDTQYFGPGTRLTVL.